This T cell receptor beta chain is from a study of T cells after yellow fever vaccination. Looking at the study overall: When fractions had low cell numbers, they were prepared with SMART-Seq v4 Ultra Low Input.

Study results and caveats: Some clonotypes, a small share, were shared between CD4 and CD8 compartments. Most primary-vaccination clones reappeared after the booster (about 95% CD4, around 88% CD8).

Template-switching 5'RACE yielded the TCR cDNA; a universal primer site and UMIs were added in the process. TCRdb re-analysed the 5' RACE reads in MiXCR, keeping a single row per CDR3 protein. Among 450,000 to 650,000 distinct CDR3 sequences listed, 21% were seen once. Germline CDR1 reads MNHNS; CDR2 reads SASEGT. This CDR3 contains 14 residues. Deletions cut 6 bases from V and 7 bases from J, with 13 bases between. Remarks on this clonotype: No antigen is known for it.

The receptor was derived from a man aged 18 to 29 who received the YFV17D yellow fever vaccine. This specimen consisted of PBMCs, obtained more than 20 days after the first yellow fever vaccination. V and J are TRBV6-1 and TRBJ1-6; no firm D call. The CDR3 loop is CASRASYSNSPLHF. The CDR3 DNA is TGTGCCAGCAGGGCAAGTTACTCGAATTCACCCCTCCACTTT.